A selection of T cell receptor beta chains follows, all from one sample in a study of T cells in Graves' hyperthyroidism and ophthalmopathy. TCRdb used MiXCR to reprocess the multiplex PCR reads, holding one entry per CDR3 protein. The table has approximately 640,000 distinct CDR3 sequences, under 20% seen once. The sequenced material came from blood. Source of these receptors: a woman in her 30s with Graves' hyperthyroidism. Both conserved end residues are part of each CDR3. The D gene is left open where the match is weak. Not every row has a clone size; where given, it reads once, few, many or a size class.

V	J	D	size	CDR3	DNA
TRBV20-1	TRBJ2-7	TRBD1	few	CSARPGQGSPPYEQYF	TGCAGTGCTAGACCAGGACAGGGATCGCCTCCTTACGAGCAGTACTTC
TRBV28	TRBJ2-1	TRBD1	many	CASSLCRTGDENEQFF	TGTGCCAGCAGTTTATGTCGGACAGGAGACGAGAATGAGCAGTTCTTC
TRBV6-1	TRBJ2-4	TRBD1	many	CASRPTGYNIQYF	TGTGCCAGTAGGCCGACAGGGTACAACATTCAGTACTTC
TRBV12-3/TRBV12-4	TRBJ2-1	TRBD2	many	CASSLGELAGENNEQFF	TGTGCCAGCAGTTTGGGTGAGCTAGCGGGAGAAAACAATGAGCAGTTCTTC
TRBV20-1	TRBJ2-7	TRBD1	many	CSATRQGVYEQYF	TGCAGTGCAACAAGACAGGGGGTCTACGAGCAGTACTTC
TRBV7-6	TRBJ1-1	-	-	CASSLAVELRNGGGAFF	TGTGCCAGCAGCTTAGCGGTCGAACTACGAAACGGAGGGGGAGCTTTCTTT
TRBV19	TRBJ1-5	-	few	CASSMWQGDQPQHF	TGTGCCAGTAGTATGTGGCAGGGAGATCAGCCCCAGCATTTT
TRBV28	TRBJ2-3	-	few	CASSFEGFGTDTQYF	TGTGCCAGCAGTTTTGAGGGTTTCGGGACAGATACGCAGTATTTT
TRBV28	TRBJ1-5	-	-	CASTPRWGYNQPQHF	TGTGCCAGCACCCCCCGGTGGGGCTACAATCAGCCCCAGCATTTT
TRBV20-1	TRBJ1-2	-	few	CSVRKGRARSYGYTF	TGCAGTGTCAGGAAGGGAAGGGCCAGGTCCTATGGCTACACCTTC
TRBV7-9	TRBJ2-5	TRBD2	-	CASSVIPTSGDPLETQYF	TGTGCCAGCAGCGTTATTCCGACTAGCGGGGATCCCCTGGAGACCCAGTACTTC
TRBV5-1	TRBJ2-1	-	many	CASSSETTWDWHNEQFF	TGCGCCAGCAGCTCCGAGACAACCTGGGACTGGCACAATGAGCAGTTCTTC
TRBV7-2	TRBJ2-1	TRBD1	few	CASSPSGQVLMFF	TGTGCCAGCAGCCCGTCAGGACAGGTGTTAATGTTCTTC
TRBV19	TRBJ2-3	-	few	CASSIWSGNPGTDTQYF	TGTGCCAGTAGTATTTGGTCGGGGAATCCTGGCACAGATACGCAGTATTTT
TRBV10-3	TRBJ2-3	TRBD2	-	CAISSLAGGTDTQYF	TGTGCCATCAGTTCCTTGGCGGGGGGCACAGATACGCAGTATTTT
TRBV2	TRBJ1-5	-	-	CASGQRGIQPQHF	TGTGCCAGCGGTCAGAGGGGCATTCAGCCCCAGCATTTT
TRBV5-1	TRBJ2-1	TRBD2	many	CASSFLAGAGNEQFF	TGCGCCAGCAGCTTCCTAGCGGGAGCCGGCAATGAGCAGTTCTTC
TRBV6-1	TRBJ2-1	TRBD2	many	CASRRTSPSEQFF	TGTGCCAGCAGGCGGACTAGCCCCAGTGAGCAGTTCTTC
TRBV2	TRBJ2-4	-	few	CASSPGDRNIQYF	TGTGCCAGCAGCCCCGGGGATCGGAACATTCAGTACTTC
TRBV14	TRBJ1-2	-	-	CASSQDVAAYGYTF	TGTGCCAGCAGCCAAGATGTCGCTGCGTATGGCTACACCTTC
TRBV11-2	TRBJ2-7	-	many	CASSLFVRDGEQYF	TGTGCCAGCAGCTTATTTGTCAGGGATGGGGAGCAGTACTTC
TRBV2	TRBJ2-3	-	-	CASSPGRGTDTQYF	TGTGCCAGCAGCCCGGGACGGGGCACAGATACGCAGTATTTT
TRBV6-1	TRBJ1-2	-	-	CASSGFRGVVYGYTF	TGTGCCAGCAGTGGTTTCAGGGGCGTTGTGTATGGCTACACCTTC
TRBV28	TRBJ1-1	TRBD1	many	CATYRDRLGDTEAFF	TGTGCCACTTACCGGGACAGGCTTGGGGACACTGAAGCTTTCTTT
TRBV20-1	TRBJ2-7	-	-	CSARDAGQMNEQYF	TGCAGTGCTAGAGACGCGGGACAGATGAACGAGCAGTACTTC
TRBV29-1	TRBJ2-3	-	-	CSGRSDGTDTQYF	TGCAGCGGGAGATCCGACGGCACAGATACGCAGTATTTT
TRBV2	TRBJ2-5	TRBD2	-	CASRGTSGIQETQYF	TGTGCCAGCAGGGGGACTAGCGGGATCCAAGAGACCCAGTACTTC
TRBV5-1	TRBJ2-1	TRBD2	many	CASSLVMGSGSPGTDNEQFF	TGCGCCAGCAGCTTGGTGATGGGTAGCGGGAGCCCCGGGACGGACAATGAGCAGTTCTTC
TRBV6-1	TRBJ2-3	TRBD2	few	CASSELPMAGGRADTQYF	TGTGCCAGCAGTGAATTGCCGATGGCGGGAGGGAGAGCAGATACGCAGTATTTT
TRBV28	TRBJ1-2	-	-	CASSLRSNYGYAF	TGTGCCAGCAGTTTGCGTAGTAACTATGGCTACGCCTTC
TRBV12-3/TRBV12-4	TRBJ2-1	TRBD2	many	CASSLIAGGDNEQFF	TGTGCCAGCAGTTTAATAGCGGGGGGAGACAATGAGCAGTTCTTC
TRBV5-1	TRBJ2-3	TRBD1	many	CASSQGALSTDTQYF	TGCGCCAGCAGTCAGGGGGCGCTTAGCACAGATACGCAGTATTTT
TRBV29-1	TRBJ1-2	TRBD1	few	CSGTGVGYGYTF	TGCAGCGGGACAGGAGTGGGCTATGGCTACACCTTC
TRBV12-3/TRBV12-4	TRBJ1-1	-	-	CASKLPDGGRTEAFF	TGTGCCAGCAAACTCCCCGACGGAGGGAGGACTGAAGCTTTCTTT
TRBV9	TRBJ2-1	TRBD2	many	CASSHPGTSGSRHNEQFF	TGTGCCAGCAGCCACCCGGGGACTAGCGGGAGCCGGCACAATGAGCAGTTCTTC